This TCR beta chain derives from a study of T cells in Graves' hyperthyroidism and ophthalmopathy. This CDR3 spans 14 amino acids. V dropped 4 bases and J dropped 3 bases, with 9 bases sitting between them. Germline loops: CDR1 KGHDR, CDR2 SFDVKD. Amplification of TCR beta CDR3 regions used RNA as the template. First-round RT-PCR targeting the TCR CDR3 was performed with the HTBI primer set. TCRdb reprocessed the multiplex PCR reads via MiXCR and lists one record per CDR3 protein. The sample includes roughly 640,000 distinct CDR3 sequences, about a sixth of them seen just once. The chain links TRBV24-1 to TRBJ1-5; D gene unclear. The sequenced sample was blood. This TCR derives from a woman between 35 and 50 years old with Graves' ophthalmopathy. CDR3 protein: CATSDSTTNQPQHF. The CDR3 nucleotides are TGTGCCACCAGTGACTCCACTACCAATCAGCCCCAGCATTTT.